This is a list of T cell receptor beta chains from one sample in a study of identical twins. TCRdb re-called the 5' RACE reads through MiXCR, storing one row per CDR3 protein. The repertoire holds approximately 240,000 distinct CDR3 sequences, with 11% to 15% as singletons. Source material: memory (CD45RO+) T cells sorted from blood. Receptors originate from a woman between 18 and 29 years old in good health. The CDR3 runs from the conserved cysteine through the conserved F or W. Each record gives: J gene, D gene, V gene, clone size, CDR3 protein, CDR3 DNA. The D gene is left open where the match is weak. Clone sizes are given selectively: once, few, many, or a class where the clone is expanded.

TRBJ1-5	.	TRBV7-2	few	CASSSSWGELQPQHF	TGTGCCAGCAGCTCATCTTGGGGCGAACTTCAGCCCCAGCATTTT
TRBJ2-7	TRBD1	TRBV7-2	.	CASTNRQGALNEQYF	TGTGCCAGCACAAACCGACAGGGCGCCTTGAACGAGCAGTACTTC
TRBJ2-7	TRBD2	TRBV12-3/TRBV12-4	many	CASSPGGSSYEQYF	TGTGCCAGCAGCCCGGGGGGGAGCTCCTACGAGCAGTACTTC
TRBJ2-3	.	TRBV6-1	few	CASSGQGTDTQYF	TGTGCCAGCAGTGGGCAGGGTACAGATACGCAGTATTTT
TRBJ2-3	.	TRBV6-1	few	CASSEDPRGGYTQYF	TGTGCCAGCAGTGAAGATCCCCGTGGGGGGTATACGCAGTATTTT
TRBJ1-4	TRBD1	TRBV5-6	.	CASSRRDRGAGEKLFF	TGTGCCAGCAGTCGGAGAGACAGGGGAGCAGGGGAAAAACTGTTTTTT
TRBJ2-3	TRBD2	TRBV7-3	many	CASSLTSGVDTQYF	TGTGCCAGCAGCCTTACTAGCGGGGTAGATACGCAGTATTTT
TRBJ1-1	.	TRBV20-1	many	CSASGAPDTKAFF	TGCAGTGCTAGTGGGGCCCCGGACACCAAAGCTTTCTTT
TRBJ1-1	.	TRBV5-5	few	CASSLGTGPNTEAFF	TGTGCCAGCAGCTTGGGTACAGGCCCGAACACTGAAGCTTTCTTT
TRBJ2-1	TRBD2	TRBV6-1	few	CASSEDGGGGSEQFF	TGTGCCAGCAGTGAAGACGGCGGGGGGGGTAGTGAGCAGTTCTTC
TRBJ1-1	.	TRBV7-2	.	CASSLAQVEAFF	TGTGCCAGCAGCTTAGCCCAGGTTGAAGCTTTCTTT
TRBJ2-1	TRBD1	TRBV6-4	many	CASSGEAGQGEDEQFF	TGTGCCAGCAGTGGCGAGGCCGGACAGGGGGAGGATGAGCAGTTCTTC
TRBJ1-1	.	TRBV5-1	few	CASSKDSLNTEAFF	TGCGCCAGCAGCAAGGACAGCTTGAACACTGAAGCTTTCTTT
TRBJ2-1	TRBD2	TRBV4-3	many	CASSQEVAGGNNEQFF	TGCGCCAGCAGCCAAGAGGTAGCGGGAGGGAACAATGAGCAGTTCTTC